This T cell receptor beta chain came from a study of blood T cells in healthy people across ages. Study summary: Roughly one uniquely barcoded beta molecule per two T cells was captured. Study-level points and caveats: The study found more naive CD4+ cells and higher diversity in long-lived than aged donors.

Note on this clonotype: Its specificity is not known.

CDR3 length equals 13 residues. The V end was cut by 4 bases, the J end by 3 bases, with 13 bases between. Germline loops: CDR1 SQVTM, CDR2 ANQGSEA. For the second PCR, which ran for about 6 to 12 cycles, a sample-barcoded 5' primer and a J-beta primer mix were used. TCRdb ran MiXCR on the 5' RACE reads and lists one entry per CDR3 protein. The table has 1.8 million or so distinct CDR3 sequences, approximately 40% seen once. This TCR was recovered from a human donor in good health. Sequencing was done on a sample of blood. The chain carries TRBV29-1 and TRBJ2-7; TRBD2 might be the D (7 bases). The CDR3 sequence is CSVGGGRGYEQYF. CDR3 DNA sequence: TGCAGCGTTGGGGGGGGCAGGGGCTACGAGCAGTACTTC.